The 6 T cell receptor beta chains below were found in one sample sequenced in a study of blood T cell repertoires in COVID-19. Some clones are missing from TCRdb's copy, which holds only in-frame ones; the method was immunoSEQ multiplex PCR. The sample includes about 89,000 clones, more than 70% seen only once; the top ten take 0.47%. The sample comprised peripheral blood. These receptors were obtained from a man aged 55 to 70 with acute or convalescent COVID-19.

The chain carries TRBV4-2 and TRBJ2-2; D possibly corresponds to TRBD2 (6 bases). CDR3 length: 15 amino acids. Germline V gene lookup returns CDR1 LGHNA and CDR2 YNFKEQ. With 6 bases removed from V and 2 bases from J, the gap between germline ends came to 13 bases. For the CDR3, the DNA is TGTGCCAGCAGACTGGGACTCGGCAACACCGGGGAGCTGTTTTTT. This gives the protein CASRLGLGNTGELFF.

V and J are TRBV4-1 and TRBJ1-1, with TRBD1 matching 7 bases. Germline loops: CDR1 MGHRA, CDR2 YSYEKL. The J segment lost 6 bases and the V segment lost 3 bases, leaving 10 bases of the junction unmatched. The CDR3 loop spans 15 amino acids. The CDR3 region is CASSQYDRVSAEAFF. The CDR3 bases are TGCGCCAGCAGCCAGTATGACAGGGTAAGCGCTGAAGCTTTCTTT.

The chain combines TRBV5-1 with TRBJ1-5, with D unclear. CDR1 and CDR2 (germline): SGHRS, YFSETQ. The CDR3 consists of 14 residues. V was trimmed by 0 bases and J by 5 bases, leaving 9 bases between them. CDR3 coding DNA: TGCGCCAGCAGCTTGGGCGGGAGAGATCAGCCCCAGCATTTT. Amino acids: CASSLGGRDQPQHF.

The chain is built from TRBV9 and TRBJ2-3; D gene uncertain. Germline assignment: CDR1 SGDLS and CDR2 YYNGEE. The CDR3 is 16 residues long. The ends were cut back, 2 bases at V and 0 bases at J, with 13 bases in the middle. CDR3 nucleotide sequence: TGTGCCAGCAGCGTCGTGTTGGGCACTAGCACAGATACGCAGTATTTT. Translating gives CASSVVLGTSTDTQYF.

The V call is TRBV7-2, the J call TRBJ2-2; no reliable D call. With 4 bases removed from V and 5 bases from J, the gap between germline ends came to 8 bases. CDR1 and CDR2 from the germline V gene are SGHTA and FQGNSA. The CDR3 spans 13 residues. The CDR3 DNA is TGTGCCAGCAGCTCCGGTCTAACCGGGGAGCTGTTTTTT. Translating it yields CASSSGLTGELFF. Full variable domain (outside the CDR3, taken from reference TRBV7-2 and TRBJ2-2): GAGVSQSPSNKVTEKGKDVELRCDPISGHTALYWYRQSLGQGLEFLIYFQGNSAPDKSGLPSDRFSAERTGGSVSTLTIQRTQQEDSAVYLCASSSGLTGELFFGEGSRLTVL.

The CDR3 DNA sequence: TGCGCCAGCAGCTTGAATTCGGGAACCCAAGAGACCCAGTACTTC. Encoded protein: CASSLNSGTQETQYF. The chain couples TRBV5-1 to TRBJ2-5; D possibly corresponds to TRBD2 (5 bases). Looked up from germline, CDR1 is SGHRS and CDR2 is YFSETQ. V was pared by 1 base and J by 1 base, with 11 bases between. This CDR3 comprises 15 residues. Combining the CDR3 with reference TRBV5-1 and TRBJ2-5 gives the whole variable domain KAGVTQTPRYLIKTRGQQVTLSCSPISGHRSVSWYQQTPGQGLQFLFEYFSETQRNKGNFPGRFSGRQFSNSRSEMNVSTLELGDSALYLCASSLNSGTQETQYFGPGTRLLVL.